A selection of T cell receptor beta chains follows, all from one sample in a study of human T cells and chemical hapten exposure. TCRdb processed the reads anew with MiXCR; each CDR3 protein has one entry. Of about 120,000 distinct CDR3 sequences in the sample, 8.5% were seen once. The sample was whole blood. The source of these receptors is a human donor in good health. Some clones in this sample may be carry-over from other donors' samples. The CDR3 runs from the conserved cysteine through the conserved F or W. D genes are given only for firm matches. A clone size is listed for some rows: how often the clone was seen (once, few, many), or a class if it is expanded.

d_call,j_call,v_call,clone_size,cdr3_nt,cdr3_aa
.,TRBJ2-7,TRBV7-2,.,TGTGCCAGCACCCCTCCCCGAGGGTTAGCCTACGAGCAGTACTTC,CASTPPRGLAYEQYF
TRBD1,TRBJ1-2,TRBV6-2/TRBV6-3,few,TGTGCCAGCAGTCTCATCCGGGACAGGGCCTTCTATGGCTACACCTTC,CASSLIRDRAFYGYTF
.,TRBJ1-5,TRBV6-5,many,TGTGCCAGCAGTTACGAGGGTGATCAGCCCCAGCATTTT,CASSYEGDQPQHF
.,TRBJ1-1,TRBV7-9,many,TGTGCCAGCACTGGACAGACTAACATGAACACTGAAGCTTTCTTT,CASTGQTNMNTEAFF
.,TRBJ1-2,TRBV20-1,few,TGCAGTGCTCCGGACTCGAGAAATGGCTACACCTTC,CSAPDSRNGYTF
.,TRBJ1-1,TRBV4-2,many,TGTGCCAGCAGCCAAGGTGCGCCGGGGCAGTACACTGAAGCTTTCTTT,CASSQGAPGQYTEAFF
.,TRBJ1-2,TRBV11-2,few,TGTGCCAGCAGACCCTTGGGGACACCCAATAACTATGGCTACACCTTC,CASRPLGTPNNYGYTF
.,TRBJ1-2,TRBV11-2,few,TGTGCCAGCGCCCCTCAGGCAAACTATGGCTACACCTTC,CASAPQANYGYTF
.,TRBJ2-5,TRBV29-1,many,TGCAGCGTTGTAGGGGGCCAAGAGACCCAGTACTTC,CSVVGGQETQYF
.,TRBJ1-2,TRBV19,.,TGTGCCAGTAGTATTTCACGGGAAGTGAGTGGCTACACCTTC,CASSISREVSGYTF
TRBD2,TRBJ2-3,TRBV12-5,.,TGTGCTAGTGGTTCCTCCCGACTAGCGGGGGGGCACACAGATACGCAGTATTTT,CASGSSRLAGGHTDTQYF
.,TRBJ2-5,TRBV12-3/TRBV12-4,.,TGTGCCAGCAGCTATTCGGGGGAGACCCAGTACTTC,CASSYSGETQYF
TRBD1,TRBJ2-5,TRBV12-3/TRBV12-4,few,TGTGCCAGCAGTCTTTACAGGGGGCTGGGGGAGACCCAGTACTTC,CASSLYRGLGETQYF
TRBD2,TRBJ2-7,TRBV2,few,TGTGCCAGCAGTGAAGAGACTAGCGGGCCCTACGAGCAGTACTTC,CASSEETSGPYEQYF
TRBD1,TRBJ1-5,TRBV4-1,few,TGCGCCAGCAGGGAGGGACAGAATCAGCCCCAGCATTTT,CASREGQNQPQHF
.,TRBJ1-1,TRBV5-1,.,TGCGCCAGCAGCTTGGGGGGGACGGGGACCACTGAAGCTTTCTTT,CASSLGGTGTTEAFF
TRBD1,TRBJ1-6,TRBV7-2,many,TGTGCCAGCAGAGGGGGCTCGCTGGATTCACCCCTCCACTTT,CASRGGSLDSPLHF
.,TRBJ2-7,TRBV6-9,.,TGTGCCAGCAGTTATTGTTGCCCGAAGAAGCTGGCTTACGAGCAGTACTTC,CASSYCCPKKLAYEQYF
.,TRBJ1-2,TRBV2,many,TGTGCCAGCAGTGAAGTTGGGGCTAGCTACACCTTC,CASSEVGASYTF
TRBD2,TRBJ2-4,TRBV19,.,TGTGCCAGTAGAGCGGGACTTTCTAGCAAAAACATTCAGTACTTC,CASRAGLSSKNIQYF